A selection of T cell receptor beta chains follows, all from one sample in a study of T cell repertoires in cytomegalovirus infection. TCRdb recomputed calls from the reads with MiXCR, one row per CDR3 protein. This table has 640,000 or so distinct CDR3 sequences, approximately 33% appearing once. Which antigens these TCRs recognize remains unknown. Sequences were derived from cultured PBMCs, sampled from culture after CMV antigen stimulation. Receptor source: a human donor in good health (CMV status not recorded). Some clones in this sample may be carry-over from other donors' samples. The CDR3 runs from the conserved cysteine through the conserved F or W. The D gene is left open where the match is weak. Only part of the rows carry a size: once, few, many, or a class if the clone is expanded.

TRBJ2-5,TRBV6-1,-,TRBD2,TGTGCCAGCAGTTGGGCTAGCGGGCCCGCCGAGACCCAGTACTTC,CASSWASGPAETQYF
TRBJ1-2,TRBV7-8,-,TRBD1,TGTGCCAGCAGCCAGGACAGGTGGGATGGCTACACCTTC,CASSQDRWDGYTF
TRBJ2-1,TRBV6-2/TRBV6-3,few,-,TGTGCCAGCGGGTCCGGGACTCCCCTTCGGGTCGGGCAGTTCTTC,CASGSGTPLRVGQFF
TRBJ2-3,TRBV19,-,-,TGTGCCAGTAATGGTGGATCAGGCACAGATACGCAGTATTTT,CASNGGSGTDTQYF
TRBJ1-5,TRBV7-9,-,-,TGTGCCAGCAGCTTAAGTCAGGCGGATCAGCCCCAGCATTTT,CASSLSQADQPQHF
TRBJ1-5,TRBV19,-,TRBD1,TGTGCCAGTAACAGGGACAGGGGATGGCCCCAGCATTTT,CASNRDRGWPQHF
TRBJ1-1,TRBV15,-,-,TGTGCCACGAGGGGAATCACTGAAGCTTTCTTT,CATRGITEAFF
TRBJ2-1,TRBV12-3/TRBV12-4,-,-,TGTGCCAGCAGACCCGGGGGTTCGCCCTACAATGAGCAGTTCTTC,CASRPGGSPYNEQFF
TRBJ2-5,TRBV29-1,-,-,TGCAGCGTCCAGGGATTGGGGGCGCGGGAGACCCAGTACTTC,CSVQGLGARETQYF
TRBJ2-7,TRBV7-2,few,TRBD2,TGTGCCAGCAGCTTGACTAGCGGGAGAGGTTACGAGCAGTACTTC,CASSLTSGRGYEQYF
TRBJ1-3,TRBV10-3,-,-,TGTGCCATCATGGCGGGATCTGGAAACACCATATATTTT,CAIMAGSGNTIYF
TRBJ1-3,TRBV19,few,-,TGTGCCAGTAGCGCAGTGGACACCATATATTTT,CASSAVDTIYF
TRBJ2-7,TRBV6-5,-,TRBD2,TGTGCCAGCACTGCGACTAGCGGTTCCTACGAGCAGTACTTC,CASTATSGSYEQYF
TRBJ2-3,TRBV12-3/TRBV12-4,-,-,TGTGCCAGCAGTTTAAACTCTTTCCTAGATACGCAGTATTTT,CASSLNSFLDTQYF
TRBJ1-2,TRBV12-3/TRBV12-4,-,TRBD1,TGTGCCAGCACCTCCAGGGAGACAGGGGGCTACACCTTC,CASTSRETGGYTF
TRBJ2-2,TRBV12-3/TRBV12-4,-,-,TGTGCCAGCAGTTTAGAGATCGGGCGCACCGGGGAGCTGTTTTTT,CASSLEIGRTGELFF
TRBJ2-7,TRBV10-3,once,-,TGTGCCATCAGCGTCGGGCCGTCCTACGAGCAGTACTTC,CAISVGPSYEQYF
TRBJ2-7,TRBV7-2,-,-,TGTGCCAGCAGCTTAGGGGGGTCTCGTTGGGGGGACTACGAGCAGTACTTC,CASSLGGSRWGDYEQYF
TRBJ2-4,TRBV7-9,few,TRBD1,TGTGCCAGCAGCTATCTAGGGACAGCCGTCGAAAACATTCAGTACTTC,CASSYLGTAVENIQYF
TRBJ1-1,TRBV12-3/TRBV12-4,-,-,TGTGCCAGCAGTTTAGTGGTGGGAGGGGAACGAGCTTTCTTT,CASSLVVGGERAFF